The 7 T cell receptor beta chains below were found in one sample sequenced in a study of blood T cells in healthy people across ages. Then a second PCR, running roughly 7 to 11 cycles, was carried out with a sample-barcoded 5' primer and a J-beta primer mix. TCRdb used MiXCR to reprocess the 5' RACE reads, holding one entry per CDR3 protein. The sample records about 800,000 distinct CDR3 sequences, approximately 25% being singletons. The sample was also linked to a second study, of T cells of mothers and their children.

The sample was blood. These receptors all come from a boy younger than 18 in good health.

The V call is TRBV29-1, the J call TRBJ2-2; 7 nucleotides match TRBD1. Per the germline V gene, CDR1 is SQVTM and CDR2 is ANQGSEA. The CDR3 runs 13 residues. Losses at the gene ends were 2 bases for V and 5 bases for J; bases not matched to a gene: 2. CDR3 sequence (DNA): TGCAGCGTTGAAACAGGGGAAACCGGGGAGCTGTTTTTT. It encodes CSVETGETGELFF.

The CDR3 loop reads CSAREEGQVQSNYGYTF. The CDR3 bases are TGCAGTGCTAGAGAGGAGGGACAGGTTCAATCTAACTATGGCTACACCTTC. The chain is built from TRBV20-1 and TRBJ1-2; TRBD1 aligns across 8 bases. Germline values: CDR1 DFQATT, CDR2 SNEGSKA (reference sequence). V lost 0 bases to trimming and J lost 0 bases; unmatched junction nucleotides: 9. The CDR3 loop spans 17 amino acids.

To note about this clonotype: This CDR3 is missing its conserved last phenylalanine or tryptophan, likely due to a read error. It is unclear where the CDR3 begins or ends on the DNA, so no DNA is shown, and the CDR3 is as TCRdb lists it. The chain joins TRBV21-1 to TRBJ2-1. TRBV21-1 counts as a pseudogene. The CDR3 spans 16 amino acids, including both terminal residues. CDR3 amino acids: CASSKPNPRAYNEQFS.

This clonotype was recorded a few times. The rearrangement joins TRBV7-2 to TRBJ1-1; D may be TRBD1 (5 bases). From germline, CDR1 is SGHTA and CDR2 FQGNSA. This CDR3 region has 16 residues. Trimming took 5 bases from V and 1 from J, leaving 17 bases between them. The CDR3 reads CASSILSGLRNTEAFF. The CDR3 DNA reads as TGTGCCAGCAGCATCTTATCGGGACTCCGGAACACTGAAGCTTTCTTT.

This clonotype has more than one count but fewer than ten. A clone one base away is much larger, so this may be a read error. The chain couples TRBV7-2 to TRBJ2-5; 7 positions agree with TRBD2. Germline V lookup: CDR1 SGHTA, CDR2 FQGNSA. This CDR3 is 15 amino acids long. The CDR3 DNA is TGTGCCAGCAGCTTAGGGGGACTACCGCAAGAGTCCCAGTACTTC. Translation: CASSLGGLPQESQYF.

This clonotype was detected only a few times. V and J are TRBV28 and TRBJ1-4, with 7 bases fitting TRBD1. Germline values: CDR1 MDHEN, CDR2 SYDVKM. This CDR3 comprises 15 residues. V lost 6 bases to trimming and J lost 2 bases; unmatched junction nucleotides: 6. CDR3 in amino acids: CASSVAGGTNEKLFF. The DNA for the CDR3 is TGTGCCAGCAGCGTGGCAGGGGGGACTAATGAAAAACTGTTTTTT. The variable domain in full, completed from reference TRBV28 and TRBJ1-4, reads DVKVTQSSRYLVKRTGEKVFLECVQDMDHENMFWYRQDPGLGLRLIYFSYDVKMKEKGDIPEGYSVSREKKERFSLILESASTNQTSMYLCASSVAGGTNEKLFFGSGTQLSVL.

The CDR3 DNA is TGTGCCAGCAGCCCAGGGGCACTAGCGGGGACTAGCTCCTACAATGAGCAGTTCTTC. Translated, it gives CASSPGALAGTSSYNEQFF. The gene calls are TRBV28 and TRBJ2-1, with 10 nucleotides matching TRBD2. Germline-derived CDR1 and CDR2 are MDHEN and SYDVKM. The V segment lost 6 bases and the J segment 0 bases; nucleotides outside the gene matches: 14. The CDR3 runs to 19 residues.